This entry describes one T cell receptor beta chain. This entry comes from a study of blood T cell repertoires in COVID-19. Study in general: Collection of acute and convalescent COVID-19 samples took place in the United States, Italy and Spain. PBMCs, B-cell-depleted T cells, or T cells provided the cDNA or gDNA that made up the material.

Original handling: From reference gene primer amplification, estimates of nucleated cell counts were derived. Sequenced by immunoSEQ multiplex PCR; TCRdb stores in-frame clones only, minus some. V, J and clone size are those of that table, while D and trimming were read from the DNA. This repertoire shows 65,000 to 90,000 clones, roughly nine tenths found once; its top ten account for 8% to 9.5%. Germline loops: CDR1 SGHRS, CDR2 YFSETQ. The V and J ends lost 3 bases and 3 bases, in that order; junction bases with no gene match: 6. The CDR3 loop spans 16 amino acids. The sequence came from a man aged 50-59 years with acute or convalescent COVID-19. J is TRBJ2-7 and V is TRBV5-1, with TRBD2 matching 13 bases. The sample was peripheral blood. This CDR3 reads CASSWGLAGPYYEQYF. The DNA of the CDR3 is TGCGCCAGCAGCTGGGGACTAGCGGGGCCCTACTACGAGCAGTACTTC.